This T cell receptor (beta chain) originates from a study of T cells in narcolepsy. Whole-study context: Enrolled donors included narcolepsy type 1 or type 2 patients and healthy controls. Overall study findings and caveats: No autoreactive T cell clone sequences appeared in some memory CD4+ repertoires. Same-patient CSF and blood CD4+ T cell clonotypes included HCRT-specific and TRIB2-specific autoreactive ones. Reportedly, autoreactive clonotypes were serially detected in patients' blood but not controls'.

The repertoire was sequenced with immunoSEQ multiplex PCR; TCRdb's copy has only in-frame clones and lacks some. The table records under 35,000 clones, roughly four fifths of them present only once. This clone came up once. Its antigen is as yet unknown. Trimming cost V 4 bases and J 2 bases; bases outside gene matches: 5. The length of the CDR3 is 15 residues. From germline, CDR1 is MNHNY and CDR2 SVGAGI (reference sequence). This TCR came from a human donor in good health. The chain links TRBV6-6 to TRBJ1-2; 9 nucleotides align to TRBD1. The sequencing input was memory (CD45RA-) CD4+ T cells from blood. CDR3 nucleotide sequence: TGTGCCAGCAGTTCCGGGACAGGGAAGAACTATGGCTACACCTTC. It encodes CASSSGTGKNYGYTF.